The present T cell receptor (beta chain) was sequenced within a study of CD8 T cells in Susac syndrome. The RNA, roughly 0.5 to 1 ug, was put through reverse transcription using random hexamers. Amplification of the TCR beta CDR3 was carried out by immunoSEQ multiplex PCR, which spanned a total of 54 Vbeta and 13 Jbeta segments. TCRdb ran MiXCR on the immunoSEQ multiplex PCR reads and lists one entry per CDR3 protein. This repertoire shows fewer than 250,000 distinct CDR3 sequences, roughly 90% found once; its top ten account for less than 0.15%. Regarding this clonotype: The junction differs from germline at one of its ends, possibly a read error.

Material: CD8+ T cells from PBMCs. The sequence was obtained from a human donor with multiple sclerosis.

CDR3: CASRTGGSGELFF. Written as DNA, the CDR3 is TGTGCTAGCAGAACAGGAGGGTCCGGGGAGCTGTTTTTT. The chain combines TRBV7-7 with TRBJ2-2; maybe TRBD2 (6 bases). Germline CDR1 reads SSHAT; CDR2 reads FNYEAQ (reference sequence). This CDR3 contains 13 residues.